A single sample is the source of the 30 T cell receptor beta chains below, sequenced in a study of blood T cell repertoires in COVID-19. The data were produced by immunoSEQ multiplex PCR, yet TCRdb's version contains in-frame clones alone and is incomplete. The data show some 240,000 clones, with 75% to 85% seen just once and 6% to 8% held by the top ten. Sequenced sample: peripheral blood. These receptors were taken from a woman aged 80 or over with COVID-19, enrolled during active disease.

This clone was counted once. The rearrangement links TRBV5-4 to TRBJ1-2, with D tentatively TRBD1 (6 bases). V was pared by 1 base and J by 6 bases, with 10 bases between. The CDR3 runs to 13 residues. Per the germline V gene, CDR1 is SGHNT and CDR2 is YYREEE (reference sequence). CDR3 protein: CASSLRQGHGYTF. The CDR3 DNA follows: TGTGCCAGCAGCTTGCGGCAGGGGCATGGCTACACCTTC.

The chain has TRBV24-1 and TRBJ2-7; a weak D match, TRBD2 (6 bases). V lost 5 bases to trimming and J lost 3 bases, with 10 bases between them. The CDR3 length is 13 residues. CDR1 KGHDR and CDR2 SFDVKD come from the germline V gene. The CDR3, as DNA: TGTGCCACCAGTGCCTCCGGGGGCTACGAGCAGTACTTC. Translation gives CATSASGGYEQYF.

The chain is built from TRBV20-1 and TRBJ2-7; TRBD1 is a possible D gene (5 bases). V was cut by 4 bases and J by 4 bases, with 8 bases left in between. Germline V gene lookup returns CDR1 DFQATT and CDR2 SNEGSKA (reference sequence). The CDR3 totals 11 residues. As DNA, the CDR3 is TGCAGTGCTACTGCAGGGTACGAGCAGTACTTC. Encoded protein: CSATAGYEQYF.

This rearrangement joins TRBV5-4 to TRBJ1-2; 10 bases line up with TRBD1. The CDR3 contains 15 residues. The germline V gene encodes CDR1 SGHNT and CDR2 YYREEE (reference sequence). Trimming cost V 0 bases and J 5 bases; bases outside gene matches: 4. This CDR3 reads CASSLGGDRGYGYTF. As DNA, the CDR3 is TGTGCCAGCAGCTTGGGGGGGGACAGGGGTTATGGCTACACCTTC.

The J gene is TRBJ1-3, the V gene TRBV5-4; D is ambiguous. The V gene's germline CDR1 is SGHNT and CDR2 YYREEE (reference sequence). With 2 bases removed from V and 2 bases from J, the gap between germline ends came to 8 bases. The CDR3 is 14 residues long. Written as DNA, the CDR3 is TGTGCCAGCAGCTTCGAGGTTACTGGAAACACCATATATTTT. Encoded protein: CASSFEVTGNTIYF.

This clone was detected a few times. The chain joins TRBV2 to TRBJ2-2; maybe TRBD2 (6 bases). V gave up 6 bases and J gave up 2 bases, with 13 bases separating them. The CDR3 runs to 15 residues. CDR1 SNHLY and CDR2 FYNNEI come from the germline V gene. The CDR3 DNA follows: TGTGCCAGCAGGGGAGGAGCTAAAAACACCGGGGAGCTGTTTTTT. Its translation is CASRGGAKNTGELFF. Based on the CDR3 plus reference TRBV2 and TRBJ2-2, the full variable domain is EPEVTQTPSHQVTQMGQEVILRCVPISNHLYFYWYRQILGQKVEFLVSFYNNEISEKSEIFDDQFSVERPDGSNFTLKIRSTKLEDSAMYFCASRGGAKNTGELFFGEGSRLTVL.

Comments on this clone: One end of the junction is discordant with germline, which a read error may explain. This sequence joins TRBV6-5 and TRBJ1-6; D not certain. This CDR3 region has 16 residues. Germline CDR1 is MNHEY and CDR2 is SVGAGI. The CDR3 spells CASSYGRPSNNSPLHF. Here the CDR3 DNA reads TGTGCCAGCAGTTACGGGCGCCCCTCCAATAATTCACCCCTCCACTTT.

The rearrangement joins TRBV5-1 to TRBJ1-4; 8 bases match TRBD1. The ends lost 4 bases at V and 8 bases at J; junction bases unmatched: 4. CDR1 is SGHRS and CDR2 is YFSETQ in the germline V gene. The CDR3 is made up of 13 amino acids. In DNA form, the CDR3 reads TGCGCCAGCAGCGCAGGGGGCTGGGAAAAACTGTTTTTT. This sequence encodes CASSAGGWEKLFF.

The count of this clone is one. This chain uses TRBV19 with TRBJ2-5; 7 nucleotides align to TRBD1. Per the germline V gene, CDR1 is LNHDA and CDR2 is SQIVND (reference sequence). The CDR3 has 14 amino acids. J lost 5 bases, V lost 5 bases, and 8 bases had no gene match. The DNA of the CDR3 is TGTGCCAGTAGTCCCAAGAGAGGGGGCGAGACCCAGTACTTC. Its translation is CASSPKRGGETQYF.

The chain carries TRBV7-9 and TRBJ1-1, with a weak D call TRBD1 (5 bases). V dropped 5 bases and J dropped 4 bases, with 14 bases sitting between them. Germline values: CDR1 SEHNR, CDR2 FQNEAQ (reference sequence). This CDR3 region has 14 residues. The CDR3 loop is CASSPPWGGTEAFF. CDR3 in DNA: TGTGCCAGCAGCCCGCCTTGGGGGGGCACTGAAGCTTTCTTT. The full variable domain, its missing parts supplied by reference TRBV7-9 and TRBJ1-1, is DTGVSQNPRHKITKRGQNVTFRCDPISEHNRLYWYRQTLGQGPEFLTYFQNEAQLEKSRLLSDRFSAERPKGSFSTLEIQRTEQGDSAMYLCASSPPWGGTEAFFGQGTRLTVV.

Turning to this clone: Because the CDR3's place on the DNA is in doubt, the DNA is left out and the CDR3 is given as listed by TCRdb. V gene TRBV6-6 combines with J gene TRBJ1-4. The CDR3 is 13 residues long, counting both termini. Germline V gene sequence: CDR1 MNHNY, CDR2 SVGAGI (reference sequence). CDR3 sequence: CASSRSAAKNCFF.

V and J are TRBV24-1 and TRBJ1-2; TRBD1 matches at 9 bases. Germline V gives CDR1 KGHDR, CDR2 SFDVKD. The V gene end was trimmed by 1 base and the J gene end by 8 bases; junction bases not matched to a gene: 4. The CDR3 is 14 amino acids. CDR3 DNA: TGTGCCACCAGTGATTTCGGGGACAGGGACGGCTACACCTTC. This translates into CATSDFGDRDGYTF.

V usage is TRBV5-1 and J usage is TRBJ1-1, with TRBD1 matching 9 bases. There are 14 residues in the CDR3. V trimming: 5 bases; J trimming: 2 bases; junction bases outside the gene matches: 4. CDR1 SGHRS and CDR2 YFSETQ come from the germline V gene. Written as DNA, the CDR3 is TGCGCCAGCAGGAGACAGGGGGTTAACACTGAAGCTTTCTTT. The encoded protein is CASRRQGVNTEAFF.

The chain carries TRBV5-6 and TRBJ1-5; 9 bases map to TRBD1. CDR3 length: 15 amino acids. Losses at the gene ends were 0 bases for V and 4 bases for J; bases not matched to a gene: 2. CDR1 is SGHDT and CDR2 is YYEEEE in the germline V gene. The CDR3 spells CASSLGDRANQPQHF. Here the CDR3 DNA reads TGTGCCAGCAGCTTGGGGGACAGGGCAAATCAGCCCCAGCATTTT. The full variable domain, completed using reference TRBV5-6 and TRBJ1-5, is DAGVTQSPTHLIKTRGQQVTLRCSPKSGHDTVSWYQQALGQGPQFIFQYYEEEERQRGNFPDRFSGHQFPNYSSELNVNALLLGDSALYLCASSLGDRANQPQHFGDGTRLSIL.

The chain links TRBV3-1 (or the pseudogene TRBV3-2) to TRBJ1-1; 12 nucleotides align to TRBD1. The V and J ends lost 1 base and 9 bases, in that order; junction bases with no gene match: 9. The CDR3 contains 16 residues. In germline, CDR1 is LGHDT, CDR2 YNNKEL (reference sequence). For the CDR3, the DNA is TGTGCCAGCAGCCAAGCGAGAAGGGACAGGGGGCGTCAAGCTTTCTTT. Protein product: CASSQARRDRGRQAFF.

The rearrangement links TRBV30 to TRBJ1-2; 7 bases agree with TRBD1. Germline V CDR1 and CDR2: GTSNPN, SVGIG (reference sequence). Losses at the gene ends were 1 base for V and 6 bases for J; bases not matched to a gene: 8. The CDR3 length is 14 residues. This chain's CDR3 is CAWSAGAGGHGYTF. The CDR3 nucleotides are TGTGCCTGGAGTGCGGGGGCAGGGGGGCATGGCTACACCTTC. Variable domain in full (rest from reference TRBV30 and TRBJ1-2): SQTIHQWPATLVQPVGSPLSLECTVEGTSNPNLYWYRQAAGRGLQLLFYSVGIGQISSEVPQNLSASRPQDRQFILSSKKLLLSDSGFYLCAWSAGAGGHGYTFGSGTRLTVV.

The chain carries TRBV6-1 and TRBJ1-3, with 7 positions matching TRBD1. The V gene's germline CDR1 is MNHNS and CDR2 SASEGT. CDR3 length equals 16 residues. V shed 3 bases and J 1 base; nucleotides not matched to a gene: 6. This chain's CDR3 is CASSETGRASGNTIYF. CDR3 in DNA: TGTGCCAGCAGTGAGACAGGGCGAGCTTCTGGAAACACCATATATTTT.

This clone was picked up one time. This chain joins TRBV5-1 and TRBJ2-1; D unclear. Germline-derived CDR1 and CDR2 are SGHRS and YFSETQ. This CDR3 spans 15 amino acids. Trimming cost V 1 base and J 5 bases, with 13 bases left between them. The CDR3 sequence: CASSLLRLRNNEQFF. The DNA of the CDR3 is TGCGCCAGCAGCTTGTTGCGACTTAGAAACAATGAGCAGTTCTTC.

The J gene is TRBJ2-5, the V gene TRBV19; the match to TRBD1 covers 7 bases. V trimming: 3 bases; J trimming: 3 bases; junction bases outside the gene matches: 10. Germline-derived CDR1 and CDR2 are LNHDA and SQIVND (reference sequence). This CDR3 contains 16 residues. The CDR3 spells CASSIWAGGTKETQYF. The CDR3 nucleotides are TGTGCCAGTAGTATCTGGGCAGGGGGTACTAAAGAGACCCAGTACTTC.

This chain links TRBV7-2 with TRBJ2-7; 12 bases are a match to TRBD2. V lost 6 bases to trimming and J lost 3 bases; unmatched junction nucleotides: 6. The length of the CDR3 is 15 residues. Germline V gene lookup returns CDR1 SGHTA and CDR2 FQGNSA. In nucleotides, the CDR3 is TGTGCCAGCAGGTATGGACTAGCGGGAAGCTACGAGCAGTACTTC. This gives the protein CASRYGLAGSYEQYF. Filled out from reference TRBV7-2 and TRBJ2-7, the complete variable domain reads GAGVSQSPSNKVTEKGKDVELRCDPISGHTALYWYRQSLGQGLEFLIYFQGNSAPDKSGLPSDRFSAERTGGSVSTLTIQRTQQEDSAVYLCASRYGLAGSYEQYFGPGTRLTVT.

The chain recombines TRBV3-1 (or the pseudogene TRBV3-2) with TRBJ2-2, with a tentative D call TRBD2 (6 bases). The V gene lost 4 bases and the J gene lost 5 bases, with 11 bases spanning the gap. The length of the CDR3 is 14 residues. In germline, CDR1 is LGHDT, CDR2 YNNKEL (reference sequence). The CDR3 DNA is TGTGCCAGCAGCCCCCTGGCGGGGACCGGGGAGCTGTTTTTT. Its translation is CASSPLAGTGELFF.

The chain carries TRBV19 and TRBJ1-1; a possible D gene is TRBD1 (5 bases). CDR3 length: 13 amino acids. Germline values: CDR1 LNHDA, CDR2 SQIVND (reference sequence). V was pared by 1 base and J by 8 bases, with 11 bases between. The DNA of the CDR3 is TGTGCCAGTAGTATAGGTTACAGGAAAGAAGCTTTCTTT. The encoded protein is CASSIGYRKEAFF.

This clone was detected ten times or more. The chain links TRBV2 to TRBJ2-1; D is uncertain. From germline, CDR1 is SNHLY and CDR2 FYNNEI. V dropped 2 bases and J dropped 4 bases, with 18 bases sitting between them. The CDR3 is 17 residues long. The CDR3 sequence: CASSENSPFAVYNEQFF. CDR3 DNA sequence: TGTGCCAGCAGTGAAAACTCCCCCTTTGCGGTGTACAATGAGCAGTTCTTC.

This clone was found a few times. The chain uses TRBV27 and TRBJ1-2; 7 nucleotides line up with TRBD1. This CDR3 contains 13 residues. Germline CDR1 MNHEY, CDR2 SMNVEV (reference sequence). J lost 8 bases, V lost 7 bases, and 10 bases had no gene match. The CDR3 coding sequence is TGTGCCAGCAAAGACAGGGAGGCAAAGGGCTACACCTTC. This translates into CASKDREAKGYTF.

This rearrangement joins TRBV5-1 to TRBJ2-3; the D gene is possibly TRBD2 (7 bases). There are 14 residues in the CDR3. V was pared by 5 bases and J by 5 bases, with 15 bases between. Germline values: CDR1 SGHRS, CDR2 YFSETQ. CDR3 region: CASRRDTGGDTQYF. The CDR3 DNA reads as TGCGCCAGCAGACGGGACACGGGAGGAGATACGCAGTATTTT.

This sequence joins TRBV6-6 and TRBJ1-3; 7 bases line up with TRBD1. The V and J ends lost 0 bases and 0 bases, in that order; junction bases with no gene match: 2. The CDR3 is 16 residues long. Per germline, CDR1 MNHNY and CDR2 SVGAGI (reference sequence). In DNA form, the CDR3 reads TGTGCCAGCAGTTACTCTCAGGGGGTCTCTGGAAACACCATATATTTT. The encoded protein is CASSYSQGVSGNTIYF.

CDR3 in DNA: TGTGCCAGCAGTCCAATCCGCCCACAGAACAATCAGCCCCAGCATTTT. Translated, it gives CASSPIRPQNNQPQHF. The chain couples TRBV27 to TRBJ1-5; D is unclear. The CDR3 totals 16 residues. The germline gives CDR1 MNHEY, CDR2 SMNVEV (reference sequence). V was cut by 5 bases and J by 3 bases, with 17 bases left in between.

The rearrangement joins TRBV2 to TRBJ1-5, with 7 bases lining up with TRBD1. The CDR3 length is 14 residues. The ends lost 5 bases at V and 2 bases at J; junction bases unmatched: 3. Per the germline V gene, CDR1 is SNHLY and CDR2 is FYNNEI. CDR3 DNA: TGTGCCAGCAGTCGCCAGGGGGGCAATCAGCCCCAGCATTTT. It yields the protein CASSRQGGNQPQHF. Filled out from reference TRBV2 and TRBJ1-5, the complete variable domain reads EPEVTQTPSHQVTQMGQEVILRCVPISNHLYFYWYRQILGQKVEFLVSFYNNEISEKSEIFDDQFSVERPDGSNFTLKIRSTKLEDSAMYFCASSRQGGNQPQHFGDGTRLSIL.

The chain employs TRBV7-3 and TRBJ2-1; 8 bases line up with TRBD2. The CDR3 is 15 amino acids. Per germline, CDR1 SGHTA and CDR2 FQGTGA. Losses at the gene ends were 1 base for V and 8 bases for J; bases not matched to a gene: 7. CDR3 loop: CASSLNGRAVDEQFF. The CDR3 bases are TGTGCCAGCAGCTTAAACGGGAGGGCTGTCGATGAGCAGTTCTTC.

The gene calls are TRBV7-2 and TRBJ1-5; the D gene is possibly TRBD1 (6 bases). The length of the CDR3 is 15 residues. V gave up 2 bases and J gave up 0 bases, with 8 bases separating them. CDR1 and CDR2 (germline): SGHTA, FQGNSA. CDR3 bases: TGTGCCAGCAGCTTATACAGGGATAGCAATCAGCCCCAGCATTTT. Translated: CASSLYRDSNQPQHF.